The 16 T cell receptor beta chains below were found in one sample sequenced in a study of blood T cells in healthy people across ages. The second PCR ran about 6 to 11 cycles with a sample-barcoded 5' primer and J-beta primers. MiXCR was run by TCRdb on the 5' RACE reads, yielding one entry per CDR3 protein. The sample holds about 940,000 distinct CDR3 sequences, roughly 43% seen once. Sequenced: blood. The receptors here all came from a man between 25 and 39 years old in good health.

The rearrangement uses TRBV28 and TRBJ2-1; 8 nucleotides line up with TRBD1. Germline V gene sequence: CDR1 MDHEN, CDR2 SYDVKM. CDR3 length: 13 residues. V shed 5 bases, J shed 10 bases, and the junction held 7 bases outside the gene matches. The CDR3 protein is CASSATGGREQFF. In DNA form, the CDR3 reads TGTGCCAGCAGTGCTACAGGGGGGAGAGAGCAGTTCTTC. Complete variable domain (other parts from reference TRBV28 and TRBJ2-1): DVKVTQSSRYLVKRTGEKVFLECVQDMDHENMFWYRQDPGLGLRLIYFSYDVKMKEKGDIPEGYSVSREKKERFSLILESASTNQTSMYLCASSATGGREQFFGPGTRLTVL.

Written as DNA, the CDR3 is TGCAGCGCGACAAGGGGATTAGGAGAGACCCAGTACTTC. It specifies CSATRGLGETQYF. The chain recombines TRBV29-1 with TRBJ2-5; D might be TRBD1 (5 bases). CDR1 and CDR2 (germline): SQVTM, ANQGSEA. The length of the CDR3 is 13 residues. V was cut by 7 bases and J by 4 bases, with 16 bases left in between.

The chain is built from TRBV30 and TRBJ2-7, with D uncertain. The germline V gene encodes CDR1 GTSNPN and CDR2 SVGIG (reference sequence). The CDR3 sequence is 12 residues long. Between the trimmed V and J ends, which lost 1 base and 2 bases, there was a span of 6 bases. The CDR3 DNA follows: TGTGCCTGGAGTGAGGGTACCTACGAGCAGTACTTC. It translates to CAWSEGTYEQYF. The entire variable domain, with the rest obtained from reference TRBV30 and TRBJ2-7, is as follows: SQTIHQWPATLVQPVGSPLSLECTVEGTSNPNLYWYRQAAGRGLQLLFYSVGIGQISSEVPQNLSASRPQDRQFILSSKKLLLSDSGFYLCAWSEGTYEQYFGPGTRLTVT.

J is TRBJ2-4 and V is TRBV4-3; D may be TRBD1 (5 bases). The end of the DNA aligns better with TRBJ2-7, so the J call may be wrong. The CDR3 runs 15 residues. Germline assignment: CDR1 LGHNA and CDR2 YSLEER. The CDR3, as DNA: TGCGCCAGCAGCCAAGGGGCAGGGTCGGCCTACGAGCAGTACTTC. Translation gives CASSQGAGSAYEQYF.

This clonotype has only a few counts. The chain combines TRBV29-1 with TRBJ2-7; D may correspond to TRBD1 or TRBD2 (5 bases each). V was shortened by 4 bases and J by 2 bases, with 12 bases between the two germline ends. Germline V lookup: CDR1 SQVTM, CDR2 ANQGSEA. This CDR3 has 13 amino acids. CDR3 region: CSVVGRDAYEQYF. CDR3 DNA: TGCAGCGTTGTTGGCAGGGACGCCTACGAGCAGTACTTC.

A few counts support this clonotype. The J gene is TRBJ1-2, the V gene TRBV4-3; D uncertain. Trimming took off 3 bases at V and 7 bases at J, with 18 bases between the two ends. The CDR3 extends over 15 amino acids. The germline gives CDR1 LGHNA, CDR2 YSLEER. The CDR3 region is CASSQDLGPHPGYTF. The CDR3 coding sequence is TGCGCCAGCAGCCAGGATTTGGGCCCGCACCCTGGCTACACCTTC.

Here the CDR3 DNA reads TGCAGTGCTGCTATGACAGGGGGTAGTTGGGAGACCCAGTACTTC. It encodes CSAAMTGGSWETQYF. This chain joins TRBV20-1 and TRBJ2-5; 9 positions match TRBD1. Trimming took 5 bases from V and 5 from J; bases not matched to a gene: 12. Per the germline V gene, CDR1 is DFQATT and CDR2 is SNEGSKA (reference sequence). This CDR3 is built from 15 residues.

There are many counts of this clonotype. The chain uses TRBV27 and TRBJ1-1; D gene uncertain. Trimming took 1 base from V and 3 from J, leaving 9 bases between them. This CDR3 is built from 14 residues. Germline-derived CDR1 and CDR2 are MNHEY and SMNVEV (reference sequence). The CDR3: CASSLWGGYTEAFF. In DNA form, the CDR3 reads TGTGCCAGCAGTTTATGGGGTGGGTACACTGAAGCTTTCTTT.

This CDR3 is CATSDPKRGEQYF. The CDR3 nucleotides are TGTGCCACCAGTGATCCCAAAAGAGGCGAGCAGTACTTC. The chain joins TRBV24-1 to TRBJ2-7; D gene ambiguous. Trimming removed 3 bases at V and 6 bases at J, with 11 bases between. Germline-derived CDR1 and CDR2 are KGHDR and SFDVKD. The CDR3 is made up of 13 amino acids.

This clonotype was picked up a small number of times. The chain joins TRBV4-3 to TRBJ2-7, with D tentatively TRBD1 or TRBD2 (5 bases each). The CDR3 is 15 amino acids. With 4 bases removed from V and 2 bases from J, the gap between germline ends came to 15 bases. Per the germline V gene, CDR1 is LGHNA and CDR2 is YSLEER. This chain's CDR3 is CASSLEGTGTYEQYF. The CDR3 coding sequence is TGCGCCAGCAGCCTTGAGGGGACCGGTACCTACGAGCAGTACTTC.

The chain combines TRBV7-9 with TRBJ2-2, with D unclear. Germline lookup yields CDR1 SEHNR and CDR2 FQNEAQ (reference sequence). V lost 5 bases to trimming and J lost 5 bases, with 18 bases between them. This CDR3 contains 16 residues. DNA of the CDR3: TGTGCCAGCAGCCATGATATCTGGCCTCGAACCGGGGAGCTGTTTTTT. It encodes CASSHDIWPRTGELFF.

This chain connects TRBV7-8 to TRBJ1-1; D possibly corresponds to TRBD1 (6 bases). This CDR3 spans 16 amino acids. Trimming left V 1 base short and J 2 bases short, with 14 bases between. From germline, CDR1 is SGHVS and CDR2 FQNEAQ. The CDR3 reads CASSLDGGRLNTEAFF. As DNA, the CDR3 is TGTGCCAGCAGCTTAGACGGGGGGCGTCTAAACACTGAAGCTTTCTTT.

The chain links TRBV4-2 to TRBJ2-7; TRBD1 agrees at 9 bases. J was trimmed by 5 bases and V by 0 bases; bases with no gene match: 5. Germline V lookup: CDR1 LGHNA, CDR2 YNFKEQ. The CDR3 totals 15 residues. The CDR3 nucleotides are TGTGCCAGCAGCCAAGATCATGACAGGGGGGACGAGCAGTACTTC. Translated: CASSQDHDRGDEQYF.

The rearrangement uses TRBV7-9 and TRBJ1-2; 8 positions agree with TRBD1. Germline-derived CDR1 and CDR2 are SEHNR and FQNEAQ (reference sequence). The ends lost 1 base at V and 2 bases at J; junction bases unmatched: 3. CDR3 length: 15 amino acids. This chain's CDR3 is CASSLGTGKNYGYTF. CDR3 DNA sequence: TGTGCCAGCAGCTTAGGGACAGGGAAAAACTATGGCTACACCTTC. The entire variable domain, with the rest obtained from reference TRBV7-9 and TRBJ1-2, is as follows: DTGVSQNPRHKITKRGQNVTFRCDPISEHNRLYWYRQTLGQGPEFLTYFQNEAQLEKSRLLSDRFSAERPKGSFSTLEIQRTEQGDSAMYLCASSLGTGKNYGYTFGSGTRLTVV.

In its sample, this clonotype was seen a few times. The V gene is TRBV6-5, the J gene TRBJ2-1; 10 bases fit TRBD2. The CDR3 totals 16 residues. Per germline, CDR1 MNHEY and CDR2 SVGAGI. V lost 0 bases, J lost 6 bases, and 5 bases stayed unmatched. The CDR3 DNA reads as TGTGCCAGCAGTTACTCAAAGCGGGGGGGCCTCAATGAGCAGTTCTTC. This encodes CASSYSKRGGLNEQFF.

The chain joins TRBV2 to TRBJ2-7, with 11 bases matching TRBD1. CDR3 length: 15 amino acids. Looked up from germline, CDR1 is SNHLY and CDR2 is FYNNEI. Losses at the gene ends were 1 base for V and 3 bases for J; bases not matched to a gene: 2. The CDR3 bases are TGTGCCAGCAGTGAAGGGACAGGGGGCATCTACGAGCAGTACTTC. Translation: CASSEGTGGIYEQYF. The full variable domain, in which reference TRBV2 and TRBJ2-7 provide the parts outside the CDR3, is EPEVTQTPSHQVTQMGQEVILRCVPISNHLYFYWYRQILGQKVEFLVSFYNNEISEKSEIFDDQFSVERPDGSNFTLKIRSTKLEDSAMYFCASSEGTGGIYEQYFGPGTRLTVT.